This T cell receptor beta chain was identified in a study of OX40 agonist ivuxolimab in advanced cancers. The CDR3 has 12 amino acids. Between the trimmed V and J ends, which lost 2 bases and 7 bases, there was a span of 8 bases. The germline gives CDR1 KGHSH, CDR2 LQKENI. TCRdb's copy holds only in-frame clones and misses some; the assay was immunoSEQ multiplex PCR. Seen here are some 41,000 clones, 85% to 90% observed once, and the top ten hold around 40%. Sequences were derived from CD4+ or CD8+ T cells sorted from blood, sampled in a trial of the OX40 agonist ivuxolimab. The TCR originated in an adult with an advanced solid tumor such as melanoma, head and neck, liver or kidney cancer. This chain uses TRBV18 with TRBJ1-2; D gene ambiguous. The CDR3 sequence: CASSPNSPGYTF. In DNA form, the CDR3 reads TGTGCCAGCTCACCAAACTCCCCTGGCTACACCTTC.